Listed below are T cell receptor beta chains from one sample, sequenced in a study of shared clonotypes between healthy human individuals. The repertoire was sequenced with immunoSEQ multiplex PCR; TCRdb's copy has only in-frame clones and lacks some. There are 1,500,000 or so clones in the sample; approximately 98.5% occur only once, and approximately 0.4% lies in the top ten. The sample was naive CD4+ T cells sorted from blood. The receptors derive from a man younger than 45 in good health. Each CDR3 is given with its conserved first and last residue. D genes are given only for firm matches. The size field is filled for only some rows; it gives once, few, many or a size class.

cdr3_aa v_call clone_size cdr3_length d_call j_call
CASSGGLAGGPVGSYEQYF TRBV9 NA 19 TRBD2 TRBJ2-7
CASSLAPPGTGQETQYF TRBV7-6 NA 17 NA TRBJ2-5
CASGLSGRSDTQYF TRBV6-5 NA 14 TRBD2 TRBJ2-3
CASKTGLVYGYTF TRBV2 NA 13 TRBD1 TRBJ1-2
CASSTSGGPYEQYF TRBV7-9 NA 14 TRBD2 TRBJ2-7
CASSPPGRSNEKLFF TRBV18 once 15 NA TRBJ1-4
CASSFPGKETQYF TRBV28 NA 13 NA TRBJ2-5
CATSLMGLLVDNEQFF TRBV15 NA 16 NA TRBJ2-1
CASSPETGGSGANVLTF TRBV18 once 17 TRBD1 TRBJ2-6
CASSPRTEGNTIYF TRBV9 NA 14 NA TRBJ1-3
CASSLEPSGSYEQYF TRBV7-2 NA 15 TRBD2 TRBJ2-7
CASSLEGIVSGELFF TRBV7-8 NA 15 NA TRBJ2-2
CASSVESGLAGGIHNEQFF TRBV9 NA 19 TRBD2 TRBJ2-1
CASSLGTRGSGQYF TRBV5-1 NA 14 NA TRBJ2-7
CASSPGLAGGFEQFF TRBV4-1 NA 15 TRBD2 TRBJ2-1
CASSLRPPGQGITDTQYF TRBV7-2 NA 18 NA TRBJ2-3
CAISQTDLGGEQYF TRBV10-3 NA 14 NA TRBJ2-7
CASSKGLAGGQLVDEQFF TRBV9 NA 18 TRBD2 TRBJ2-1
CASSLAAGAGTDTQYF TRBV7-2 NA 16 TRBD2 TRBJ2-3
CASSTFFDEQFF TRBV19 NA 12 NA TRBJ2-1
CASSPTAGGSYNEQFF TRBV18 NA 16 TRBD2 TRBJ2-1
CASRPGGSYEQYF TRBV7-8 NA 13 TRBD1 TRBJ2-7
CASRQGTGELFF TRBV28 NA 12 TRBD1 TRBJ2-2
CASSLESRGYTF TRBV5-6 NA 12 NA TRBJ1-2
CACPGGDEKLFF TRBV30 NA 12 TRBD1 TRBJ1-4
CSVGGLAEAQYTDTQYF TRBV29-1 NA 17 TRBD2 TRBJ2-3
CASSLGNSRTGDGYTF TRBV5-4 NA 16 TRBD1 TRBJ1-2
CASSPILRYSNQPQHF TRBV27 NA 16 NA TRBJ1-5
CASSLVGTSGNEQFF TRBV7-9 NA 15 TRBD2 TRBJ2-1
CASSYSSRVGYGYTF TRBV6-5 NA 15 NA TRBJ1-2
CASSIEGTGNYGYTF TRBV19 NA 15 TRBD1 TRBJ1-2
CASSLAVAGGPGDNEQFF TRBV5-1 NA 18 TRBD2 TRBJ2-1
CSVGQGSRETQYF TRBV29-1 NA 13 TRBD1 TRBJ2-5
CSVGPSGIYEQYF TRBV29-1 NA 13 TRBD2 TRBJ2-7
CASSPTRGGGISRLETQYF TRBV27 NA 19 NA TRBJ2-5
CASSITGSSYNEQFF TRBV19 NA 15 NA TRBJ2-1
CASSQVTYQAYNEQFF TRBV4-3 NA 16 NA TRBJ2-1
CAWSPRVAGMGQVREQYF TRBV30 NA 18 TRBD2 TRBJ2-7
CASSEQGRETQYF TRBV25-1 NA 13 NA TRBJ2-5
CASISREQGGTEAFF TRBV6-6 NA 15 NA TRBJ1-1
CASSPPGVDGYTF TRBV18 NA 13 NA TRBJ1-2
CASSSGVRPYNEQFF TRBV10-2 NA 15 NA TRBJ2-1
CASRVQEKPQHF TRBV28 NA 12 NA TRBJ1-5
CASGTVTGPQHF TRBV6-1 NA 12 NA TRBJ1-5